A single sample gave rise to the 15 T cell receptor beta chains below, sequenced in a study of follicular helper T cells after annual influenza vaccination. Assay: immunoSEQ multiplex PCR; the TCRdb copy retains only in-frame clones and omits some. Among some 10,000 clones listed, roughly 80% were seen once. The specimen comprised CXCR5- memory CD4+ T cells sorted from blood, sampled 6 weeks after influenza vaccination. The receptors shown here come from an adult who received the influenza vaccine.

The rearrangement uses TRBV21-1 and TRBJ1-3; the table's D gene call, TRBD1, was not cross checked with the DNA. TRBV21-1 is a known pseudogene. The CDR3 spans 15 residues. CDR3 amino acids: CASSKEGQSGNTIYF. The CDR3 bases are TGTGCCAGCAGCAAAGAAGGACAGTCAGGGAACACCATATATTTT.

The V and J genes are TRBV19 and TRBJ1-2; 8 nucleotides agree with TRBD1. V trimming: 1 base; J trimming: 5 bases; junction bases outside the gene matches: 9. CDR1 and CDR2 (germline): LNHDA, SQIVND (reference sequence). The CDR3 has 16 amino acids. In DNA form, the CDR3 reads TGTGCCAGTAGTATAGGTCAGGGGGCGATTATTTATGGCTACACCTTC. This codes for CASSIGQGAIIYGYTF.

The genes are TRBV5-4 and TRBJ2-1; 9 bases agree with TRBD1. The CDR3 is 13 amino acids. Germline values: CDR1 SGHNT, CDR2 YYREEE (reference sequence). The V segment lost 3 bases and the J segment 8 bases; nucleotides outside the gene matches: 3. DNA for the CDR3: TGTGCCAGCAGCTCGGACAGGGGCTATGAGCAGTTCTTC. Its protein is CASSSDRGYEQFF.

The chain is built from TRBV6-6 and TRBJ2-1, with D possibly matching TRBD1 (6 bases). CDR1 is MNHNY and CDR2 is SVGAGI in the germline V gene (reference sequence). V lost 5 bases, J lost 6 bases, and 17 bases lay in between. This CDR3 contains 15 residues. DNA for the CDR3: TGTGCCAGCAGTCGCATCGGGACAAAGGCCAATGAGCAGTTCTTC. It yields the protein CASSRIGTKANEQFF.

The chain links TRBV5-1 to TRBJ2-3; 9 nucleotides line up with TRBD2. Unmatched junction bases numbered 2, after V lost 0 bases and J lost 6 bases. Looked up from germline, CDR1 is SGHRS and CDR2 is YFSETQ. The CDR3 spans 14 residues. CDR3 residues: CASSLGLAGDTQYF. CDR3 bases: TGCGCCAGCAGCTTGGGGCTAGCGGGGGATACGCAGTATTTT.

The chain links TRBV11-1 to TRBJ2-1; D may be TRBD2 (7 bases). V lost 7 bases and J 3 bases, leaving 13 bases between the germline ends. CDR3 length: 14 amino acids. CDR1 SGHAT and CDR2 FQDESV come from the germline V gene (reference sequence). CDR3 protein: CASTTGGHYNEQFF. Written as DNA, the CDR3 is TGTGCCAGCACGACGGGGGGCCACTACAATGAGCAGTTCTTC. Based on the CDR3 plus reference TRBV11-1 and TRBJ2-1, the full variable domain is EAEVAQSPRYKITEKSQAVAFWCDPISGHATLYWYRQILGQGPELLVQFQDESVVDDSQLPKDRFSAERLKGVDSTLKIQPAELGDSAMYLCASTTGGHYNEQFFGPGTRLTVL.

The gene calls are TRBV19 and TRBJ1-5; D is possibly TRBD1 (6 bases). The CDR3 is 14 amino acids. Trimming cost V 3 bases and J 4 bases, with 10 bases left between them. The germline V gene encodes CDR1 LNHDA and CDR2 SQIVND (reference sequence). The DNA of the CDR3 is TGTGCCAGTAGTATGGGGACAAGGAATCAGCCCCAGCATTTT. It specifies CASSMGTRNQPQHF.

The chain combines TRBV6-6 with TRBJ1-6; D may be TRBD1 (6 bases). The CDR3 extends over 15 amino acids. The germline V and J ends were trimmed by 6 bases and 9 bases, with 18 bases remaining between them. The germline CDR1 and CDR2 sequences are MNHNY and SVGAGI (reference sequence). The CDR3 coding sequence is TGTGCCAGCAGGAGAGACAGGTTTTCAATTTCACCCCTCCACTTT. Translation: CASRRDRFSISPLHF.

The J gene is TRBJ2-7, the V gene TRBV7-8; D not resolved. Germline V gene lookup returns CDR1 SGHVS and CDR2 FQNEAQ. V was clipped by 5 bases and J by 0 bases, with 17 bases between them. The CDR3 totals 16 residues. The DNA for the CDR3 is TGTGCCAGCAGCCCCCAGACCTCCATGAGCTCCTACGAGCAGTACTTC. It codes for CASSPQTSMSSYEQYF.

V and J are TRBV19 and TRBJ2-5; 9 nucleotides line up with TRBD2. The V segment lost 6 bases and the J segment 5 bases; nucleotides outside the gene matches: 4. This CDR3 is 13 amino acids long. Germline V gives CDR1 LNHDA, CDR2 SQIVND (reference sequence). In nucleotides, the CDR3 is TGTGCCAGTAGAACGGCGGGGGGGGAGACCCAGTACTTC. It specifies CASRTAGGETQYF.

This clone has just one count. This chain joins TRBV10-3 and TRBJ1-2; D remains unclear. Per the germline V gene, CDR1 is ENHRY and CDR2 is SYGVKD. The V and J ends lost 4 bases and 2 bases respectively, with 11 bases between them. CDR3 length: 14 amino acids. In DNA form, the CDR3 reads TGTGCCATCAGTGCGGCAGGTTCGAACTATGGCTACACCTTC. Translating gives CAISAAGSNYGYTF.

Here the CDR3 reads CASSQERGRFETQYF. DNA for the CDR3: TGCGCCAGCAGCCAAGAGCGGGGGAGGTTCGAGACCCAGTACTTC. The rearrangement links TRBV4-3 to TRBJ2-5; 7 bases are a match to TRBD2. The CDR3 consists of 15 residues. Germline assignment: CDR1 LGHNA and CDR2 YSLEER. The V and J ends lost 0 bases and 5 bases, in that order; junction bases with no gene match: 6.

V gene TRBV7-9 combines with J gene TRBJ1-4, with a possible D match to TRBD1 (6 bases). Germline V gene sequence: CDR1 SEHNR, CDR2 FQNEAQ (reference sequence). V was clipped by 5 bases and J by 8 bases, with 12 bases between them. CDR3 length: 13 residues. The CDR3 DNA sequence: TGTGCCAGCAGCGGAGGGGGTTGGGAAAAACTGTTTTTT. Its translation: CASSGGGWEKLFF.

V is TRBV19 and J is TRBJ1-1, with D perhaps matching TRBD1 (5 bases). This CDR3 has 13 amino acids. In germline, CDR1 is LNHDA, CDR2 SQIVND (reference sequence). Trimming removed 6 bases at V and 5 bases at J, with 13 bases between. This CDR3 reads CASRAGPRTEAFF. The CDR3 DNA reads as TGTGCCAGTAGGGCAGGGCCCCGAACTGAAGCTTTCTTT.

This clone was counted a few times. The chain links TRBV11-2 to TRBJ1-2; no definite D call. The length of the CDR3 is 14 residues. Between the trimmed V and J ends, which lost 3 bases and 4 bases, there was a span of 12 bases. Germline V gene sequence: CDR1 SGHAT, CDR2 FQNNGV. The CDR3 sequence: CASSLARMGYGYTF. CDR3 DNA: TGTGCCAGCAGCTTGGCACGTATGGGCTATGGCTACACCTTC.